Listed here are 20 T cell receptor beta chains from one sample, sequenced in a study of CXCR3-negative and CXCR3-positive naive CD8 T cells. Researchers prepared the TRB cDNA libraries using 5' RACE with UMI labels. TCRdb reworked the 5' RACE reads into one entry per CDR3 protein, no DNA. The ten most abundant clones cover 20% to 25% of a sample with more than 45,000 distinct CDR3 sequences. Sequences were obtained from memory CD8+ T cells from blood. These receptors were collected from a human donor in good health. Some clones in this sample may be carry-over from other donors' samples.

The CDR3: CASSYPGQPNKRSNQPQHF. This chain links TRBV2 with TRBJ1-5; TCRdb indicates TRBD1, and absent DNA this call remains unverified. The CDR3 runs to 19 residues. Germline V lookup: CDR1 SNHLY, CDR2 FYNNEI.

The chain joins TRBV7-3 to TRBJ1-1; the D call of TRBD1 rests on TCRdb alone, since no DNA is present to check it. The V gene's germline CDR1 is SGHTA and CDR2 FQGTGA. This CDR3 has 15 residues. This CDR3 is CASSLTAVPGTEAFF. Full variable domain (remainder filled in from reference TRBV7-3 and TRBJ1-1): GAGVSQTPSNKVTEKGKYVELRCDPISGHTALYWYRQSLGQGPEFLIYFQGTGAADDSGLPNDRFFAVRPEGSVSTLKIQRTERGDSAVYLCASSLTAVPGTEAFFGQGTRLTVV.

The rearrangement joins TRBV20-1 to TRBJ1-1; TCRdb lists TRBD1, though no DNA is available to test this call. The CDR3 loop spans 12 amino acids. Germline lookup yields CDR1 DFQATT and CDR2 SNEGSKA (reference sequence). CDR3 in amino acids: CSAGARDTEAFF.

J is TRBJ2-5 and V is TRBV4-3; TCRdb designates TRBD1, a call that cannot be tested without DNA. The length of the CDR3 is 20 residues. CDR1 and CDR2 (germline): LGHNA, YSLEER. The CDR3 spells CASSQDMGGIYSGPLGTQYF.

CDR3 loop: CSATLRGRAYEQYF. This chain links TRBV20-1 with TRBJ2-7; TCRdb returns TRBD1, unconfirmable since there is no DNA. The CDR3 extends over 14 amino acids. Germline values: CDR1 DFQATT, CDR2 SNEGSKA (reference sequence).

This chain joins TRBV7-9 and TRBJ2-2. Looked up from germline, CDR1 is SEHNR and CDR2 is FQNEAQ (reference sequence). The CDR3 runs to 12 residues. The CDR3 sequence: CASSSNTGELFF.

The rearrangement uses TRBV25-1 and TRBJ1-1. The germline gives CDR1 MGHDK, CDR2 SYGVNS. The CDR3 covers 13 residues. The CDR3 sequence is CASSAGEVPEAFF.

J is TRBJ2-7 and V is TRBV12-1; lacking DNA, the TRBD1 call made by TCRdb goes unchecked. TRBV12-1 is a listed pseudogene. This CDR3 is built from 15 residues. The CDR3 loop is CASSFAGTGDYEQYF.

The rearrangement uses TRBV20-1 and TRBJ2-1; absent DNA, TCRdb's TRBD2 call cannot be checked. CDR3 length equals 14 residues. Germline V gene lookup returns CDR1 DFQATT and CDR2 SNEGSKA (reference sequence). This chain's CDR3 is CSASGTSSYNEQFF.

The V gene is TRBV5-6, the J gene TRBJ2-7. The CDR3 is made up of 11 amino acids. Germline-derived CDR1 and CDR2 are SGHDT and YYEEEE. CDR3 loop: CASSSSYEQYF.

The chain joins TRBV5-1 to TRBJ1-5; without DNA, the TCRdb call of TRBD1 cannot be checked. Per germline, CDR1 SGHRS and CDR2 YFSETQ. This CDR3 is 15 amino acids long. This CDR3 reads CASSLMGQGNQPQHF.

The V gene is TRBV28, the J gene TRBJ1-1; TCRdb returns TRBD1, unconfirmable since there is no DNA. The length of the CDR3 is 13 residues. Per germline, CDR1 MDHEN and CDR2 SYDVKM. CDR3 region: CASSLTGFAEAFF.

CDR3 sequence: CSAQWEDTQYF. V and J are TRBV29-1 and TRBJ2-3; TCRdb picks TRBD1, but there is no DNA to check that call. CDR3 length: 11 amino acids. Germline assignment: CDR1 SQVTM and CDR2 ANQGSEA.

The rearrangement links TRBV29-1 to TRBJ2-1. The germline gives CDR1 SQVTM, CDR2 ANQGSEA. CDR3 length: 14 residues. The CDR3 is CSVEEGVGYGEQFF.

This chain uses TRBV6-2 or TRBV6-3 with TRBJ2-7. Germline CDR1 MNHEY, CDR2 SVGEGT. The CDR3 contains 12 residues. CDR3 in amino acids: CASNIGSYEQYF.

The V and J genes are TRBV7-8 and TRBJ2-1; with no DNA, the TCRdb D assignment of TRBD2 cannot be verified. Germline loops: CDR1 SGHVS, CDR2 FQNEAQ. The CDR3 has 16 residues. The CDR3 region is CASSLGSGGNYNEQFF.

This chain joins TRBV13 and TRBJ2-7; checking the TCRdb D call of TRBD1 is not possible without DNA. The CDR3 has 14 residues. CDR1 PRHDT and CDR2 FYEKMQ come from the germline V gene (reference sequence). The chain's CDR3 is CASTRQGVAYEQYF.

The chain couples TRBV28 to TRBJ2-3; no DNA is available, so the TRBD2 call from TCRdb remains unchecked. Germline CDR1 and CDR2: MDHEN and SYDVKM. The CDR3 contains 15 residues. The CDR3 here is CASSFPAGGTDTQYF.

The J gene is TRBJ1-1, the V gene TRBV13. The CDR3 has 14 amino acids. Germline V gene lookup returns CDR1 PRHDT and CDR2 FYEKMQ (reference sequence). The CDR3 here is CASSLWSVATEAFF.

CDR3 sequence reads: CASSQDGASSGDEQFF. This chain uses TRBV4-3 with TRBJ2-1; as DNA is missing, the TRBD1 call by TCRdb cannot be tested. The CDR3 totals 16 residues. Germline V gene sequence: CDR1 LGHNA, CDR2 YSLEER.